These T cell receptor beta chains were read from a single sample in a study of blood T cells in healthy people across ages. Using its own MiXCR run on the 5' RACE reads, TCRdb lists one record per CDR3 protein. The table includes around 800,000 distinct CDR3 sequences, roughly 50% detected once. Sequencing was performed on blood. The source of these receptors is a man aged 80 or over in good health. Each CDR3 is given with its conserved first and last residue. Fields, in order: clone size, J gene, V gene, D gene, CDR3 DNA, CDR3 protein. The D gene is left open where the match is weak. Clone sizes are given selectively: once, few, many, or a class where the clone is expanded.

-,TRBJ2-7,TRBV3-1,-,TGTGCCAGCAGCCAAGTCAACAGAGACTACGAGCAGTACTTC,CASSQVNRDYEQYF
few,TRBJ2-3,TRBV6-5,-,TGTGCCAGCAGAATCCCAGGGTCAGATACGCAGTATTTT,CASRIPGSDTQYF
-,TRBJ2-4,TRBV7-2,-,TGTGCCAGCAGCTTAGTACGAGCGGCCAATAAAAACATTCAGTACTTC,CASSLVRAANKNIQYF
-,TRBJ1-1,TRBV29-1,TRBD1,TGCAGCGTTGACGGGGAAGAGGGGGCCAGGACTGAAGCTTTCTTT,CSVDGEEGARTEAFF
-,TRBJ1-4,TRBV7-2,-,TGTGCCAGCAGCGTACAAGTTCGTGAAAAACTGTTTTTT,CASSVQVREKLFF
-,TRBJ2-2,TRBV12-3/TRBV12-4,TRBD1,TGTGCCAGCAGACCACACAGGGGGACGAACACCGGGGAGCTGTTTTTT,CASRPHRGTNTGELFF
-,TRBJ1-4,TRBV7-9,-,TGTGCCAGCAGCTTACGGGAAGCCTACATGGGGGATGAAAAACTGTTTTTT,CASSLREAYMGDEKLFF
-,TRBJ2-5,TRBV7-8,-,TGTGCCAGCAGCTTAAAGGGCGTACCGCTCCTCCGTGAGACCCAGTACTTC,CASSLKGVPLLRETQYF
few,TRBJ2-1,TRBV7-2,-,TGTGCCAGCAGCTTAGCTGGGCGGTACTACAATGAGCAGTTCTTC,CASSLAGRYYNEQFF
-,TRBJ2-3,TRBV5-8,-,TGTGCCAGCAGCTTGACAGGGCGGGTAGACGCGTATTTT,CASSLTGRVDAYF
-,TRBJ2-3,TRBV28,-,TGTGCCAGCAGTACGTCCGGCTCAGGAGGCACAGATACGCAGTATTTT,CASSTSGSGGTDTQYF
-,TRBJ2-5,TRBV6-1,TRBD2,TGTGCCAGCAGTGGACTAGCGGGAGGCGGAGATGAGCAGTACTTC,CASSGLAGGGDEQYF
-,TRBJ2-7,TRBV5-1,TRBD2,TGCGCCAGCAGCTTTACTAGCGGGAGGCCCTACGAGCAGTACTTC,CASSFTSGRPYEQYF
-,TRBJ1-4,TRBV5-1,-,TGCGCCAGCAGCTTGGGACAGACATATAATGAAAAACTGTTTTTT,CASSLGQTYNEKLFF
-,TRBJ2-7,TRBV20-1,TRBD1,TGCAGTGCTACTCAGGGGGCCACCTACGAGCAGTACTTC,CSATQGATYEQYF
once,TRBJ2-7,TRBV12-3/TRBV12-4,-,TGTGCCAGCCGCCCGGGGCACAGCTACGAGCAGTACTTC,CASRPGHSYEQYF
many,TRBJ1-1,TRBV20-1,-,TGCAATGGACAGTTGAACACTGAAGCTTTCTTT,CNGQLNTEAFF
few,TRBJ2-3,TRBV12-3/TRBV12-4,TRBD2,TGTGCCAGCACCCCGGGACTAGCCAATAGGGACGCGTATTTT,CASTPGLANRDAYF
few,TRBJ2-1,TRBV11-3,-,TGTGCCAGCAGCTTAGATTTCGCTTCGGATGAGCAGTTCTTC,CASSLDFASDEQFF
-,TRBJ2-3,TRBV20-1,-,TGCAGTGCTAGAGATCCGGTACGGCGGGATCATACTCGCAGATACGCGTATTTT,CSARDPVRRDHTRRYAYF
-,TRBJ2-4,TRBV3-1,TRBD1,TGTGCCAGCAGCCTCATCTTTGGACAGGGCGGTGCCAAAAACATTCAGTACTTC,CASSLIFGQGGAKNIQYF
few,TRBJ2-7,TRBV20-1,TRBD2,TGCAGTGCACAAACTAGCGGGGACGAGCAGTACTTC,CSAQTSGDEQYF
-,TRBJ2-5,TRBV12-3/TRBV12-4,TRBD2,TGTGCCAGCAGTTCTAGCGGAGAGGGGGAGACCCAGTACTTC,CASSSSGEGETQYF
-,TRBJ2-5,TRBV29-1,-,TGCAGCGTTGTTCGGGGGCGAGGAGAGACCCAGTACTTC,CSVVRGRGETQYF
-,TRBJ2-7,TRBV20-1,TRBD1,TGCAGTGTAGCAAGGGACAGTCCCTACGAGCAGTACTTC,CSVARDSPYEQYF
few,TRBJ1-6,TRBV12-3/TRBV12-4,-,TGTGCCAGCAGTTTTTTCGGGAATTCACCCCTCCACTTT,CASSFFGNSPLHF
-,TRBJ1-1,TRBV7-2,-,TGTGCCAGCAGCTTAGTGACAGACACTGAAGCTTTCTTT,CASSLVTDTEAFF
-,TRBJ2-4,TRBV18,-,TGTGCCAGCTCACCCCCGGGTTGGGCCAAAAACATTCAGTACTTC,CASSPPGWAKNIQYF
-,TRBJ2-7,TRBV20-1,-,TGCAGTGCTACGGGGGAGTCCTCTTACGAGCAGTACTTC,CSATGESSYEQYF
-,TRBJ2-7,TRBV5-1,-,TGCGCCAGCAGCTGGAATGCGGCCTCCTACAATGAGCAGTACTTC,CASSWNAASYNEQYF
-,TRBJ2-7,TRBV6-2/TRBV6-3,TRBD1,TGTGCCATCAAGGACAGGGACGAGCAGTACTTC,CAIKDRDEQYF
-,TRBJ1-1,TRBV29-1,-,TGCAGCGTTGAAAAGTTCCGGACGGTGAACACTGAAGCTTTCTTT,CSVEKFRTVNTEAFF
few,TRBJ2-7,TRBV28,-,TGTGCCAGCAGTCCCAGGTACTACGAGCAGTACTTC,CASSPRYYEQYF
few,TRBJ1-4,TRBV20-1,-,TGCAGTGCTAGAAAAATAGGAGCCCCTGAAAAACTGTTTTTT,CSARKIGAPEKLFF
few,TRBJ2-1,TRBV5-4,TRBD2,TGTGCCAGCAGCCCTCCGGGTGCGGGAGGAGGTGAGCAGTTCTTC,CASSPPGAGGGEQFF
-,TRBJ1-2,TRBV6-1,-,TGTGCCAGCAGTGACTGGATGGCAACCCCTAACTATGGCTACACCTTC,CASSDWMATPNYGYTF
-,TRBJ2-7,TRBV5-1,-,TGTGCAAGCGGGACAGACCGGGGCTACGAGCAGTACTTC,CASGTDRGYEQYF
-,TRBJ1-2,TRBV12-3/TRBV12-4,TRBD1,TGTGCCAGCAGGTTACAGGGGAGGGGCGACTATGGCTACACCTTC,CASRLQGRGDYGYTF
few,TRBJ2-1,TRBV20-1,TRBD2,TGCAGTGCTGACGGACTAGCGGGAGGGGGTAATGAGCAGTTCTTC,CSADGLAGGGNEQFF
-,TRBJ2-1,TRBV27,-,TGTGCCAGCAGTGCCCGACTACAGCTTTTAAATGAGCAGTTCTTC,CASSARLQLLNEQFF
-,TRBJ2-7,TRBV11-1,-,TGTGCCAGCAGCTTAGGCTTAACCGAGAGGGAGCAGTACTTC,CASSLGLTEREQYF
-,TRBJ2-1,TRBV6-5,TRBD2,TGTGCCAGCAGTTACCGATCCGGGACTAGCGAGTGGGATGAGCAGTTCTTC,CASSYRSGTSEWDEQFF
-,TRBJ2-1,TRBV24-1,-,TGTGCCACCAGTGGCGGCTGGGGGCAGGGGAACAATGAGCAGTTCTTC,CATSGGWGQGNNEQFF